The following is a T cell receptor beta chain sequence with its context. Its cognate antigen is unknown. Germline CDR1 GTSNPN, CDR2 SVGIG (reference sequence). The CDR3 is 12 amino acids. With 4 bases clipped from V and 5 bases from J, the junction kept 4 bases outside the gene matches. PCR involved 60 Vbeta and 13 Jbeta primers. Produced via immunoSEQ multiplex PCR; TCRdb's table is partial and in-frame only. The repertoire holds about 200,000 clones, with about 13% as singletons. This sample stems from a study of cytomegalovirus exposure and HLA in healthy donors. Turning to the study itself: Of all 400 or so donors who were genotyped, 75% to 90% belonged to the Caucasian-associated ancestry cluster.

Study-level findings and limits: The authors later linked a missense DCLRE1C variant to TCR beta V- and J-gene trimming. A highly shared variant cluster was judged a likely technical artifact. There were a few CMV-associated chains whose specificity for CMV antigens was confirmed in vitro.

The sequence was collected from a man aged 45 to 65 in good health and CMV-seropositive. Sequencing was done on a sample of PBMCs. The rearrangement links TRBV30 to TRBJ1-2; 7 bases line up with TRBD1. The CDR3 nucleotides read TGTGCCTGGAACAGGGGTGGGTATGGCTACACCTTC. Amino acids: CAWNRGGYGYTF.